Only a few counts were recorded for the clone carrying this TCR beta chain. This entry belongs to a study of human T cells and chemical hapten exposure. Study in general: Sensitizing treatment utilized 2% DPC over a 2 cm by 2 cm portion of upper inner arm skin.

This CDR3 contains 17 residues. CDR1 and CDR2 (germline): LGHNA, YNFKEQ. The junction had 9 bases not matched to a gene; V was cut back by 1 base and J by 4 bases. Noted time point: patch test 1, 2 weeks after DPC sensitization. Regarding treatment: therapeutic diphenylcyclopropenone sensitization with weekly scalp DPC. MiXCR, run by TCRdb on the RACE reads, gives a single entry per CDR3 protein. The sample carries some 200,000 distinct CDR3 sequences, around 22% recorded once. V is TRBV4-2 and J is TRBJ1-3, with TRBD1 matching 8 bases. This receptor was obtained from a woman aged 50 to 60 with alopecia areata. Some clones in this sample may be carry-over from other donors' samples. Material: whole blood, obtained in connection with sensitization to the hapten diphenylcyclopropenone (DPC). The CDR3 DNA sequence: TGTGCCAGCAGCCAAGGAGTTCAGGGGGCTGGAGGAAACACCATATATTTT. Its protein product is CASSQGVQGAGGNTIYF.